The entry below describes one T cell receptor (beta chain). These data originate in a study of shared clonotypes between healthy human individuals. Study-level information: Those who served as donors were a couple of women and three men between the ages of 18 and 49.

Produced via immunoSEQ multiplex PCR; TCRdb's table is partial and in-frame only. This sample has about 530,000 clones, with 60% to 80% found just once. Unmatched junction bases numbered 4, after V lost 4 bases and J lost 2 bases. The germline V gene encodes CDR1 MNHEY and CDR2 SMNVEV (reference sequence). CDR3 length: 15 residues. The rearrangement links TRBV27 to TRBJ2-7; 11 bases line up with TRBD2. The TCR comes from a woman aged 40 to 50 in good health. Some clones in this sample may be carry-over from other donors' samples. The source material was PBMCs. Here the CDR3 reads CASSSRTSGPYEQYF. The DNA of the CDR3 is TGTGCCAGCAGTTCTCGGACTAGCGGGCCCTACGAGCAGTACTTC.